The T cell receptor (beta chain) described here comes from a study of blood T cell repertoires in COVID-19. Grouping used clinical history reported by participants in a survey and questionnaire. Donors of Cohort 3 who recovered were those that had two negative PCRs, clearance, or symptom resolution. Using immunoSEQ multiplex PCR, the repertoire was profiled, and TCRdb retains in-frame clones only, with some absent. The sample holds under 200,000 clones, around 89% seen once. Per the germline V gene, CDR1 is LNHDA and CDR2 is SQIVND (reference sequence). This CDR3 comprises 17 residues. Trimming removed 1 base from V and 0 bases from J, with 14 bases in between.

J is TRBJ2-3 and V is TRBV19, with D tentatively TRBD1 (5 bases). The origin of this receptor is a woman in her forties or fifties who had recovered from COVID-19. The sequenced sample consisted of PBMCs or T cells enriched from blood (not recorded which). The CDR3 is CASSIGVTGSSTDTQYF. CDR3 sequence (DNA): TGTGCCAGTAGTATAGGGGTAACAGGTTCTAGCACAGATACGCAGTATTTT.